This T cell receptor beta chain emerged from a study of control samples from healthy donors and cancer patients. Sequencing used immunoSEQ multiplex PCR; TCRdb keeps in-frame clones, though not all of them. The sample shows 70,000 to 95,000 clones, about 90% of them seen only once. V was cut by 0 bases and J by 1 base, with 8 bases left in between. This CDR3 is 15 amino acids long. Per the germline V gene, CDR1 is MNHEY and CDR2 is SVGAGI. Specimen: blood. The chain uses TRBV6-5 and TRBJ2-3; weak D call: TRBD2 (6 bases). This receptor was taken from a man aged 45-65 years in good health. The CDR3 DNA sequence: TGTGCCAGCAGTTACTCGAGACTAGGCACAGATACGCAGTATTTT. Translating gives CASSYSRLGTDTQYF.